The source of this T cell receptor beta chain is a study of blood T cell repertoires in COVID-19 (dated by TCRdb to about 2020). With regard to the full study: The collaborator samples originated in the United States, Italy and Spain and spanned the acute and convalescent phases of COVID-19. Where available, HLA class I and class II types were taken from metadata supplied by the sample provider and were not determined by assay-based typing. The repertoires were made available in a free public database intended to serve as a resource for research on the immune response to SARS-CoV-2. Subjects who had been exposed to COVID-19, were actively infected with it, or had recovered from it provided the deeply sampled blood TCRbeta repertoires that made up the dataset. The samples were drawn from two sources: the first 160 participants of the ongoing ImmuneRACE study, and 950 to 1,500 subjects contributed by 6 global collaborators. Sample metadata almost always included a de-identified subject ID, COVID-19 status, age in years and sex. The prospective study material was composed of cDNA or gDNA derived from T cells, B-cell-depleted T cells, or PBMCs. Findings and caveats that apply to the study as a whole: The amount of clinical and demographic metadata varied by source and participant and was provided uncurated.

This clone was seen just once. What this receptor recognizes is not known. No much larger clone is present one base from it, and per-base qualities are unavailable. TCRbeta CDR3 regions were amplified from genomic DNA by means of the immunoSEQ Assay, a bias-controlled multiplex PCR. The paper's data handling went like this. The number of nucleated cells in each sample was estimated from the amplification of reference gene primers within the assay. Sequence reads were collapsed and filtered to measure the absolute abundance of every unique TCRbeta CDR3 rearrangement. For each sample, productive Simpson clonality was calculated as the square root of Simpson's diversity index across productive rearrangements. TCRdb stores this immuneACCESS table with in-frame sequences only. Part of the clones is absent; in the studies checked, under half of the shortfall reflects unresolved V genes, and no reason is known for the rest. V and J calls and clone size follow that table, whereas D and trimming were derived from the DNA. This sample lists approximately 31,000 clones; about 90% were detected once. The top ten clones comprise about 10% of the sample.

Whole blood was collected in K2EDTA tubes by collaborating institutions according to the institutions' own protocols. For TCRbeta analysis, collaborators shipped samples in one of three forms: frozen whole blood, isolated PBMCs, or DNA extracted from either of those sample types. Including cysteine and phenylalanine, the CDR3 has 16 amino acids. Solely the CDR3 DNA is kept, with 48 bases framed from the first base. After removal of 0 bases from V and 2 bases from J, the junction retains 6 bases not matched to a gene. According to the germline V gene, CDR1 reads SGHRS and CDR2 reads YFSETQ. Sample: peripheral blood. The receptor chain draws on TRBV5-1 and TRBJ2-5; the junction holds 8 bases that match TRBD2. The receptor was derived from a human donor with active COVID-19. The donor label of this sample is uncertain. The CDR3 sequence is CASSLESGGRQETQYF. The bases are TGCGCCAGCAGCTTGGAGTCCGGCGGGAGGCAAGAGACCCAGTACTTC. The CDR3, completed at both ends by the reference TRBV5-1 and TRBJ2-5 genes, gives the full variable domain KAGVTQTPRYLIKTRGQQVTLSCSPISGHRSVSWYQQTPGQGLQFLFEYFSETQRNKGNFPGRFSGRQFSNSRSEMNVSTLELGDSALYLCASSLESGGRQETQYFGPGTRLLVL.